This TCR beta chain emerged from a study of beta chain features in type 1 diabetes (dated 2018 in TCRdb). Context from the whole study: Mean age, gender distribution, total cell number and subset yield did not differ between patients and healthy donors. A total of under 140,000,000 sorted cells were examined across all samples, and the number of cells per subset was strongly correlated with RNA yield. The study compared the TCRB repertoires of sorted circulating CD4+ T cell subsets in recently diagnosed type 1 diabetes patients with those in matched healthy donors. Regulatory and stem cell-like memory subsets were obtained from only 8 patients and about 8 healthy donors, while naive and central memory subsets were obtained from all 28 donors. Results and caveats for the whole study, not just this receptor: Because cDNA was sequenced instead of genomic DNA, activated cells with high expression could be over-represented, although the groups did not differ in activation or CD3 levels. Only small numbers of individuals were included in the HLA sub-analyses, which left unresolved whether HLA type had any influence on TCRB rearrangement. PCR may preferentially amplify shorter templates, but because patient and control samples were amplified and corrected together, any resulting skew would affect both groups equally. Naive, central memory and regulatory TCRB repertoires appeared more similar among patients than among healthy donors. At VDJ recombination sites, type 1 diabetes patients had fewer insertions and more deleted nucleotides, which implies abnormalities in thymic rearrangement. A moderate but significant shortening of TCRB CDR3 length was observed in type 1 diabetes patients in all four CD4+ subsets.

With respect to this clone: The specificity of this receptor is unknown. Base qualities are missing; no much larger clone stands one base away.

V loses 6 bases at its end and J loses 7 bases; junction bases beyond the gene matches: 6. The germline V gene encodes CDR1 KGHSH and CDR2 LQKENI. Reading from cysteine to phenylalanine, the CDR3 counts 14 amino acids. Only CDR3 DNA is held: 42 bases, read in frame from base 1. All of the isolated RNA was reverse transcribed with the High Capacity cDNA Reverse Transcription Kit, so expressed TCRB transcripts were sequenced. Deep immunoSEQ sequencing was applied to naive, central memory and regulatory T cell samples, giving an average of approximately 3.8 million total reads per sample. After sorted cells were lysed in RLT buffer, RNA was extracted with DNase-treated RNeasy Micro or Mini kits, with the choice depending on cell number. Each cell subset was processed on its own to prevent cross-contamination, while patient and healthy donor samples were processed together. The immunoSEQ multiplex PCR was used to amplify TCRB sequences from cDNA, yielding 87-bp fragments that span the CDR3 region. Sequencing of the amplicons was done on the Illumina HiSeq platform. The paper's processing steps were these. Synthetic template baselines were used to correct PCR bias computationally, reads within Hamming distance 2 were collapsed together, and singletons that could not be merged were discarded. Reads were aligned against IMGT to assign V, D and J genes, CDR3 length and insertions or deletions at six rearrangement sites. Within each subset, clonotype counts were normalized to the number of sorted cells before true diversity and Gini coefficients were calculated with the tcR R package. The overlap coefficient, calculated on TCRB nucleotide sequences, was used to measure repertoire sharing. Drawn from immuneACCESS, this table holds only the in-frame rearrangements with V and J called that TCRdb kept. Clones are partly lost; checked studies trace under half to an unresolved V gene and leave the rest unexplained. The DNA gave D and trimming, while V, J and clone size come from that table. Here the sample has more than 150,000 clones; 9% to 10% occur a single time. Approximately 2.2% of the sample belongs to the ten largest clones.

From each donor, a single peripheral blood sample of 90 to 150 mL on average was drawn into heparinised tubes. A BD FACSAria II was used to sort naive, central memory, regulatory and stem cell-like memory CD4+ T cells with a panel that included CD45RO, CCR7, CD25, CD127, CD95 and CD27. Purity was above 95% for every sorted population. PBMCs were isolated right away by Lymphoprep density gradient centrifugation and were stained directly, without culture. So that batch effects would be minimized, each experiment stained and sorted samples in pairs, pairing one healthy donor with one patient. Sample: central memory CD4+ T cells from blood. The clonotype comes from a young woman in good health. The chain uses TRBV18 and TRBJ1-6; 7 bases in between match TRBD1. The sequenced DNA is TGTGCCAGCTCCCCCGGGACAGAAAATTCACCCCTCCACTTT. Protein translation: CASSPGTENSPLHF.